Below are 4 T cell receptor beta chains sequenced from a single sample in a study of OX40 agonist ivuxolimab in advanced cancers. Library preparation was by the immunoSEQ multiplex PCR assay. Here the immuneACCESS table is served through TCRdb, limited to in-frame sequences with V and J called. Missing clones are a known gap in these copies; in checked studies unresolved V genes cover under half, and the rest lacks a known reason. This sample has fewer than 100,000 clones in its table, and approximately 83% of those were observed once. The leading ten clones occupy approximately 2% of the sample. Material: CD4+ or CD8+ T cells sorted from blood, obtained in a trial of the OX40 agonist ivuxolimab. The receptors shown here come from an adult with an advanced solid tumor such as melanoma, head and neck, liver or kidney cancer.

The CDR3 reads CASSLYSNQPQHF. The CDR3 region has the DNA TGTGCCAGCAGCTTGTATAGCAATCAGCCCCAGCATTTT. The rearrangement links TRBV28 to TRBJ1-5; unclear D gene. The length of the CDR3 is 13 residues. With 6 bases removed from V and 0 bases from J, the gap between germline ends came to 6 bases. From germline, CDR1 is MDHEN and CDR2 SYDVKM. The variable domain in full, with the rest retrieved from reference TRBV28 and TRBJ1-5, is DVKVTQSSRYLVKRTGEKVFLECVQDMDHENMFWYRQDPGLGLRLIYFSYDVKMKEKGDIPEGYSVSREKKERFSLILESASTNQTSMYLCASSLYSNQPQHFGDGTRLSIL.

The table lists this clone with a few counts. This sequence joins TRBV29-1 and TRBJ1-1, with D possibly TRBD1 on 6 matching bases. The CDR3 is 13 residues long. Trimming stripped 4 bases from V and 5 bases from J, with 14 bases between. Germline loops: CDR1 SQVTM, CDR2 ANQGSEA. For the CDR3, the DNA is TGCAGCGTTGTAGTCGGGGGCGAGACTGAAGCTTTCTTT. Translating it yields CSVVVGGETEAFF.

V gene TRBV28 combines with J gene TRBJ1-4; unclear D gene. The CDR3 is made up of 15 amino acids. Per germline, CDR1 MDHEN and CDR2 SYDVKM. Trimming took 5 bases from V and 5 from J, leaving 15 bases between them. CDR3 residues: CASSPRRVRNEKLFF. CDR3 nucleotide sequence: TGTGCCAGCAGTCCCCGGAGGGTAAGAAATGAAAAACTGTTTTTT.

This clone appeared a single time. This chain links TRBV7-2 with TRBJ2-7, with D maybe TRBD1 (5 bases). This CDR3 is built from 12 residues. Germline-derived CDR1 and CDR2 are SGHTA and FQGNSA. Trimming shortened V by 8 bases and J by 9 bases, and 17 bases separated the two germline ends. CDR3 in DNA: TGTGCCAGCGGCCAGGGCCCGCGCGGGCAGTACTTC. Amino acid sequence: CASGQGPRGQYF. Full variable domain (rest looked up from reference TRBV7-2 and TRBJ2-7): GAGVSQSPSNKVTEKGKDVELRCDPISGHTALYWYRQSLGQGLEFLIYFQGNSAPDKSGLPSDRFSAERTGGSVSTLTIQRTQQEDSAVYLCASGQGPRGQYFGPGTRLTVT.